The present TCR beta chain was sequenced within a study of T cells in Graves' hyperthyroidism and ophthalmopathy. Study results and limitations: Most clonotypes expanded in thyroid above 0.001 were likewise present in blood. Researchers report that a 13 V-J model separated ophthalmopathy from stable hyperthyroidism.

This clonotype was recorded at least ten times. Its specificity is not known. Amplified TCR beta CDR3 regions came from RNA transcripts. In the first-round RT-PCR of the TCR CDR3, the HTBI primer set was used. TCRdb reprocessed the multiplex PCR reads with MiXCR, giving one entry per CDR3 protein. The sample holds roughly 560,000 distinct CDR3 sequences, approximately 15% seen once. The J segment lost 4 bases and the V segment lost 6 bases, leaving 4 bases of the junction unmatched. The CDR3 consists of 13 residues. Input material: blood. The V call is TRBV12-3 or TRBV12-4, the J call TRBJ1-1; 8 bases agree with TRBD1. The sequence derives from a woman aged 40 to 50 with Graves' ophthalmopathy. The CDR3 sequence is CASSTTGVTEAFF. The CDR3 nucleotides are TGTGCCAGCAGCACGACAGGGGTCACTGAAGCTTTCTTT.